Following are 30 T cell receptor beta chains from one sample sequenced in a study of CD8+CD57+ T cells in acquired aplastic anemia. Flow cytometry had shown expanded CD8+CD57+ cells in the patients chosen for sequencing. Genomic DNA constituted the template upon which TCR beta VDJ and CDR3 profiling was performed. Using its own MiXCR run on the reads, TCRdb lists one record per CDR3 protein. The sample has hundreds of thousands of distinct CDR3 sequences, about a third seen once. The material sequenced was sorted CD4+, CD8+, or CD8+CD57+ T cells (not recorded which) from PBMCs. The receptors shown here come from a human donor with aplastic anemia.

The rearrangement joins TRBV7-3 to TRBJ1-1, with a possible D match to TRBD1 (5 bases). There are 15 residues in the CDR3. V lost 1 base, J lost 3 bases, and 12 bases lay in between. The germline gives CDR1 SGHTA, CDR2 FQGTGA. The CDR3 nucleotides are TGTGCCAGCAGCTTAATGGGGGGGACGGACACTGAAGCTTTCTTT. This encodes CASSLMGGTDTEAFF. The full variable domain, rest sourced from reference TRBV7-3 and TRBJ1-1, is GAGVSQTPSNKVTEKGKYVELRCDPISGHTALYWYRQSLGQGPEFLIYFQGTGAADDSGLPNDRFFAVRPEGSVSTLKIQRTERGDSAVYLCASSLMGGTDTEAFFGQGTRLTVV.

The genes are TRBV6-1 and TRBJ1-1; 7 bases line up with TRBD1. The length of the CDR3 is 13 residues. Trimming removed 10 bases from V and 2 bases from J; junction bases left unmatched: 7. The germline CDR1 and CDR2 sequences are MNHNS and SASEGT. This chain's CDR3 is CATGDSPNTEAFF. Here the CDR3 DNA reads TGTGCCACCGGGGACAGCCCCAACACTGAAGCTTTCTTT.

The chain joins TRBV5-1 to TRBJ2-7; 8 positions match TRBD1. In germline, CDR1 is SGHRS, CDR2 YFSETQ. The V segment lost 4 bases and the J segment 7 bases; nucleotides outside the gene matches: 7. There are 13 residues in the CDR3. The CDR3 region is CASSPTGVREQYF. The CDR3 region has the DNA TGCGCCAGCAGCCCGACAGGGGTGCGGGAGCAGTACTTC.

This clonotype was seen only a few times. This chain joins TRBV4-3 and TRBJ2-5; 12 bases map to TRBD2. The CDR3 has 16 amino acids. CDR1 is LGHNA, CDR2 YSLEER, per germline. V trimming: 5 bases; J trimming: 3 bases; junction bases outside the gene matches: 7. CDR3 amino acids: CASSLGLAGQEETQYF. For the CDR3, the DNA is TGCGCCAGCAGCTTAGGACTAGCGGGGCAGGAAGAGACCCAGTACTTC.

J is TRBJ2-3 and V is TRBV2; possibly TRBD1 or TRBD2 for D (6 bases each). The V gene lost 4 bases and the J gene lost 7 bases, with 18 bases spanning the gap. The CDR3 has 15 residues. CDR1 and CDR2 (germline): SNHLY, FYNNEI. This CDR3 reads CASSVTIGGVYTQYF. The CDR3 nucleotides read TGTGCCAGCAGTGTGACGATCGGGGGCGTCTATACGCAGTATTTT.

The V gene is TRBV19, the J gene TRBJ1-1, with D unclear. The length of the CDR3 is 13 residues. V lost 7 bases to trimming and J lost 1 base, with 10 bases between them. In germline, CDR1 is LNHDA, CDR2 SQIVND (reference sequence). The chain's CDR3 is CASKTHTNTEAFF. CDR3 DNA: TGTGCCAGTAAGACACATACGAACACTGAAGCTTTCTTT.

This rearrangement joins TRBV10-3 to TRBJ2-5; no firm D call. This CDR3 spans 16 amino acids. The germline V and J ends were trimmed by 10 bases and 0 bases, with 21 bases remaining between them. The germline V gene encodes CDR1 ENHRY and CDR2 SYGVKD. CDR3 region: CASYNRRDGDQETQYF. The CDR3 DNA reads TGTGCCAGCTACAATCGGAGAGATGGGGACCAAGAGACCCAGTACTTC.

The chain combines TRBV2 with TRBJ1-1; possibly TRBD1 for D (6 bases). The CDR3 is 14 residues long. The germline gives CDR1 SNHLY, CDR2 FYNNEI. The ends were cut back, 5 bases at V and 3 bases at J, with 13 bases in the middle. The CDR3 nucleotides read TGTGCCAGCAGTTCCTCTAGGGGGGACACTGAAGCTTTCTTT. Amino acids: CASSSSRGDTEAFF.

The V call is TRBV2, the J call TRBJ1-2; D perhaps matches TRBD1 (6 bases). Germline values: CDR1 SNHLY, CDR2 FYNNEI. Trimming stripped 4 bases from V and 8 bases from J, with 8 bases between. There are 11 residues in the CDR3. CDR3 nucleotides: TGTGCCAGCAGTGTGGGGGGCGGCTACACCTTC. This encodes CASSVGGGYTF.

With respect to this clonotype: Relative to the germline gene, one junction end is altered; a read error may explain this. The rearrangement joins TRBV11-2 to TRBJ1-2, with D maybe TRBD1 (5 bases). The germline CDR1 and CDR2 sequences are SGHAT and FQNNGV. The length of the CDR3 is 13 residues. Written as DNA, the CDR3 is TGTGCCAGCAGCTCCGGGGCTAACTATGGCCACACCTTC. Residues: CASSSGANYGHTF.

Details on this clonotype: A single base separates this from a much larger clone, so it may be a read error. The final CDR3 position lacks the conserved phenylalanine or tryptophan, pointing to a likely read error. This chain joins TRBV20-1 and TRBJ1-1; D is ambiguous. The CDR3 consists of 14 residues. Trimming left V 5 bases short and J 1 base short, with 14 bases between. The germline V gene has CDR1 DFQATT and CDR2 SNEGSKA (reference sequence). CDR3 sequence: CSAQEWAENTEAFL. The CDR3 DNA reads TGCAGTGCTCAAGAATGGGCAGAGAACACTGAAGCTTTCCTT.

This clonotype has a handful of counts. The rearrangement links TRBV4-2 to TRBJ1-1, with D tentatively TRBD1 (5 bases). V lost 6 bases to trimming and J lost 1 base, with 21 bases between them. The CDR3 sequence is 17 residues long. Per the germline V gene, CDR1 is LGHNA and CDR2 is YNFKEQ. The CDR3 spells CASRSTPGRLTNTEAFF. As DNA, the CDR3 is TGTGCCAGCAGGTCGACTCCGGGACGGCTTACGAACACTGAAGCTTTCTTT.

This chain's CDR3 is CSASSGDRGRPLHF. CDR3 sequence (DNA): TGCAGTGCCAGCAGCGGGGACAGGGGAAGACCCCTCCACTTT. The chain combines TRBV20-1 with TRBJ1-6, with TRBD1 matching over 10 bases. CDR3 length: 14 amino acids. The germline gives CDR1 DFQATT, CDR2 SNEGSKA (reference sequence). With 6 bases clipped from V and 12 bases from J, the junction kept 11 bases outside the gene matches.

This clonotype came up many times. As DNA, the CDR3 is TGCAGCGTTGTCCAAGGGAGTCGGGGATCGTCCTACGAGCAGTACTTC. Amino acids: CSVVQGSRGSSYEQYF. This rearrangement joins TRBV29-1 to TRBJ2-7; D possibly corresponds to TRBD2 (5 bases). CDR3 length: 16 amino acids. Deletions cut 4 bases from V and 1 base from J, with 20 bases between. The V gene's germline CDR1 is SQVTM and CDR2 ANQGSEA.

This clonotype was detected many times. This chain uses TRBV20-1 with TRBJ1-5; 7 bases are shared with TRBD1. This CDR3 spans 15 amino acids. Losses at the gene ends were 1 base for V and 2 bases for J; bases not matched to a gene: 5. Germline V gene lookup returns CDR1 DFQATT and CDR2 SNEGSKA (reference sequence). CDR3 sequence (DNA): TGCAGTGCTAGAGTCGACAGGGACCGCAATCAGCCCCAGCATTTT. This codes for CSARVDRDRNQPQHF.

This clonotype has a count of ten or more. V usage is TRBV19 and J usage is TRBJ1-5, with a tentative D call TRBD1 (5 bases). The germline CDR1 and CDR2 sequences are LNHDA and SQIVND (reference sequence). The CDR3 loop spans 14 amino acids. DNA of the CDR3: TGTGCTACCAGTATGGTGGGGCGCGGAGAGCCCCAGCATTTT. Translating gives CATSMVGRGEPQHF.

Ten or more counts support this clonotype. The chain combines TRBV10-2 with TRBJ1-5; D unclear. Germline V gene lookup returns CDR1 WSHSY and CDR2 SAAADI. Trimming removed 0 bases from V and 4 bases from J, with 4 bases in between. This CDR3 is 13 amino acids long. CDR3 protein: CASSESGNQPQHF. For the CDR3, the DNA is TGCGCCAGCAGTGAGTCGGGAAATCAGCCCCAGCATTTT.

This chain links TRBV29-1 with TRBJ2-5, with D perhaps matching TRBD1 or TRBD2 (5 bases each). The V gene lost 6 bases and the J gene lost 5 bases, with 19 bases spanning the gap. This CDR3 is built from 14 residues. CDR1 and CDR2 (germline): SQVTM, ANQGSEA. The CDR3 DNA sequence: TGCAGCGTGGGACCGTCAGGGTACGGGGAGACCCAGTACTTC. Protein: CSVGPSGYGETQYF.

This clonotype was recorded only once. This chain uses TRBV2 with TRBJ2-2, with 7 bases identical to TRBD2. In germline, CDR1 is SNHLY, CDR2 FYNNEI. The V segment lost 7 bases and the J segment 5 bases; nucleotides outside the gene matches: 7. The CDR3 extends over 14 amino acids. The CDR3 DNA sequence: TGTGCCAGCAAAGGGAGGGCGGGTACCGGGGAGCTGTTTTTT. This codes for CASKGRAGTGELFF.

A word on this clonotype: One end of the junction does not line up with germline, which may come from a read error. The J gene is TRBJ1-6, the V gene TRBV30, with D hard to call. The V gene's germline CDR1 is GTSNPN and CDR2 SVGIG (reference sequence). The CDR3 has 15 amino acids. The CDR3 DNA reads as TGTGCCTGGAACCCGGACCGGGCACTTAATCCACCCCTCCACTTT. This encodes CAWNPDRALNPPLHF.

This clonotype was counted ten times or more. The rearrangement links TRBV7-9 to TRBJ1-5, with D unresolved. V lost 2 bases and J lost 2, with 4 bases in between. CDR3 size: 13 residues. Germline-derived CDR1 and CDR2 are SEHNR and FQNEAQ (reference sequence). The CDR3 protein is CASSLFGNQPQHF. DNA for the CDR3: TGTGCCAGCAGCTTATTTGGCAATCAGCCCCAGCATTTT.

This clonotype was observed a few times. The rearrangement joins TRBV19 to TRBJ1-1; 7 bases match TRBD1. The V and J ends lost 5 bases and 0 bases, in that order; junction bases with no gene match: 9. The CDR3 runs to 16 residues. Germline V gene lookup returns CDR1 LNHDA and CDR2 SQIVND (reference sequence). The CDR3 bases are TGTGCCAGTAGTCTTAGACAGGGAATCCTGAACACTGAAGCTTTCTTT. Protein: CASSLRQGILNTEAFF.

On this clonotype itself: A much larger clone differs from this one at a single base, so this may be a read error. The chain links TRBV2 to TRBJ2-5; D possibly matches TRBD1 or TRBD2 (7 bases each). The germline V gene encodes CDR1 SNHLY and CDR2 FYNNEI. The CDR3 has 13 amino acids. The CDR3 nucleotides read TGTGCCAGCAGTGGGGGCAGGGGGGGATTTATGCACTTC. It encodes CASSGGRGGFMHF.

This clonotype was recorded many times. V and J are TRBV12-3 or TRBV12-4 and TRBJ1-5, with 8 bases fitting TRBD1. This CDR3 is 15 amino acids long. Unmatched junction bases numbered 4, after V lost 0 bases and J lost 6 bases. The CDR3 sequence is CASSLARQGSQPQHF. The CDR3 DNA reads as TGTGCCAGCAGTTTAGCGCGACAGGGGAGTCAGCCCCAGCATTTT.

The gene calls are TRBV20-1 and TRBJ2-3; D possibly corresponds to TRBD2 (6 bases). The germline V and J ends were trimmed by 5 bases and 5 bases, with 11 bases remaining between them. CDR1 and CDR2 (germline): DFQATT, SNEGSKA (reference sequence). CDR3 length: 12 residues. The CDR3 nucleotides read TGCAGTGCTCTCAGAGCGGGAGATACGCAGTATTTT. Translating it yields CSALRAGDTQYF.

The chain carries TRBV5-4 and TRBJ1-2, with D possibly TRBD1 on 5 matching bases. CDR1 is SGHNT and CDR2 is YYREEE in the germline V gene (reference sequence). The CDR3 consists of 15 residues. V gave up 0 bases and J gave up 3 bases, with 12 bases separating them. CDR3 sequence (DNA): TGTGCCAGCAGCTTGGCCGGGACCGGCGACTATGGCTACACCTTC. It codes for CASSLAGTGDYGYTF. The full variable domain, with the rest looked up from reference TRBV5-4 and TRBJ1-2, is ETGVTQSPTHLIKTRGQQVTLRCSSQSGHNTVSWYQQALGQGPQFIFQYYREEENGRGNFPPRFSGLQFPNYSSELNVNALELDDSALYLCASSLAGTGDYGYTFGSGTRLTVV.

As to this clonotype: With a much larger clone just one base away, this may be a read error. V is TRBV7-2 and J is TRBJ2-7, with 7 bases matching TRBD1. The ends lost 8 bases at V and 1 base at J; junction bases unmatched: 2. CDR3 size: 12 residues. Germline assignment: CDR1 SGHTA and CDR2 FQGNSA. For the CDR3, the DNA is TGTGCCAGCTGGACAGGATCCTACGAGCAGTACTTC. Its translation is CASWTGSYEQYF.

V usage is TRBV15 and J usage is TRBJ1-2; D gene uncertain. With 3 bases removed from V and 4 bases from J, the gap between germline ends came to 12 bases. CDR1 LNHNV and CDR2 YYDKDF come from the germline V gene (reference sequence). CDR3 length: 14 residues. CDR3 DNA: TGTGCCACCAGCAGCTTCCCGGTCGCCTATGGCTACACCTTC. It codes for CATSSFPVAYGYTF.

This clonotype was seen more than once but under ten times. Given a much more abundant clone one base away, this may be a read error. Given the absence of the conserved phenylalanine or tryptophan at the CDR3 end, a read error is likely. For the CDR3, the DNA is TGCAGCGCCCGTCCGGGACAGGGAGCGGAGACCCAGTACCTC. Translation: CSARPGQGAETQYL. The genes are TRBV29-1 and TRBJ2-5, with 9 bases matching TRBD1. There are 14 residues in the CDR3. From germline, CDR1 is SQVTM and CDR2 ANQGSEA. Losses at the gene ends were 7 bases for V and 5 bases for J; bases not matched to a gene: 11.

The chain carries TRBV5-5 and TRBJ1-3; D is ambiguous. The CDR3 sequence is 16 residues long. Trimming cost V 4 bases and J 0 bases, with 14 bases left between them. The germline gives CDR1 SGHKS, CDR2 YYEKEE (reference sequence). CDR3 sequence (DNA): TGTGCCAGCAGCCTCAAGATATTAAGCTCTGGAAACACCATATATTTT. This sequence encodes CASSLKILSSGNTIYF. Full variable domain (missing parts from reference TRBV5-5 and TRBJ1-3): DAGVTQSPTHLIKTRGQQVTLRCSPISGHKSVSWYQQVLGQGPQFIFQYYEKEERGRGNFPDRFSARQFPNYSSELNVNALLLGDSALYLCASSLKILSSGNTIYFGEGSWLTVV.